The entry below describes one T cell receptor (beta chain). Seattle's enrolled individuals joined amid active infection and were then monitored longitudinally. The entry originates in a study of blood T cell repertoires in COVID-19. Study-wide background: Researchers got acute and convalescent COVID-19 samples from the United States, Italy and Spain. The cDNA or gDNA used as material had been derived from T cells, B-cell-depleted T cells, or PBMCs.

Profiling relied on immunoSEQ multiplex PCR, and the TCRdb table lists in-frame clones only, not all of them. The repertoire consists of around 200,000 clones, with around 80% occurring once and the leading ten covering 6.5% to 8.5%. Deletions cut 4 bases from V and 6 bases from J, with 18 bases between. CDR1 and CDR2 from the germline V gene are MRHNA and SNTAGT. The CDR3 contains 15 residues. Sequencing input: peripheral blood. The chain combines TRBV6-4 with TRBJ1-1; D gene uncertain. The source is a woman aged 40 to 50 with COVID-19, enrolled during active disease. CDR3 DNA sequence: TGTGCCAGCAGTGGGGGAGACATCCAAGGTGCTGAAGCTTTCTTT. This gives the protein CASSGGDIQGAEAFF.